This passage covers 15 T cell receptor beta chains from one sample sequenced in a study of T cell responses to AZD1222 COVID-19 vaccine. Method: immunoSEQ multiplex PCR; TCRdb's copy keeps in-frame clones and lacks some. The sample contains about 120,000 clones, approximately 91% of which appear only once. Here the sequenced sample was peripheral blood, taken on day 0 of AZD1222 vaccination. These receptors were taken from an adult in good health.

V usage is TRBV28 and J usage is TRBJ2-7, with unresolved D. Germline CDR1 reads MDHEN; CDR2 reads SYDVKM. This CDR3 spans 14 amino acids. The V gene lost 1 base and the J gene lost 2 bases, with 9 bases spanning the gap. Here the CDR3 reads CASSLSPRPYEQYF. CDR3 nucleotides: TGTGCCAGCAGTTTATCCCCCAGGCCCTACGAGCAGTACTTC.

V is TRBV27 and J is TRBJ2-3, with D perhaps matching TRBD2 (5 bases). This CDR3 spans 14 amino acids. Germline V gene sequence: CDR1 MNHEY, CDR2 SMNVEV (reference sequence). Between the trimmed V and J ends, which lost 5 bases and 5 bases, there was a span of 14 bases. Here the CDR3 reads CASSPLGPRDTQYF. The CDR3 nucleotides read TGTGCCAGCAGTCCACTAGGGCCCAGAGATACGCAGTATTTT.

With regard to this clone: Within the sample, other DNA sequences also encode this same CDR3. Here the CDR3 reads CASSLVAGLETQYF. CDR3 coding DNA: TGCGCCAGCAGCTTGGTGGCAGGTTTAGAGACCCAGTACTTC. The chain couples TRBV5-1 to TRBJ2-5; D not resolved. V lost 0 bases and J 4 bases, leaving 10 bases between the germline ends. The CDR3 length is 14 residues. Germline lookup yields CDR1 SGHRS and CDR2 YFSETQ.

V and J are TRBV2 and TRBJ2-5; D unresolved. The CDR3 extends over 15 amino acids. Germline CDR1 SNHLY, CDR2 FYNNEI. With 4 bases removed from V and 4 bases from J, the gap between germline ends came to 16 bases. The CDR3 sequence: CASSAEVGLVETQYF. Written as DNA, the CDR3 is TGTGCCAGCAGTGCTGAGGTGGGCCTTGTAGAGACCCAGTACTTC. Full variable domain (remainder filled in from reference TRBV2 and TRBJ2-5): EPEVTQTPSHQVTQMGQEVILRCVPISNHLYFYWYRQILGQKVEFLVSFYNNEISEKSEIFDDQFSVERPDGSNFTLKIRSTKLEDSAMYFCASSAEVGLVETQYFGPGTRLLVL.

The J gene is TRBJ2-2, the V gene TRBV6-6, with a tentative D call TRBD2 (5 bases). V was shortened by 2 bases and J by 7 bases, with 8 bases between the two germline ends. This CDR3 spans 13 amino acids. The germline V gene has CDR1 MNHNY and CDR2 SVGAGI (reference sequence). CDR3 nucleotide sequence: TGTGCCAGCAGTTACCCCCGGGGCGGGGAGCTGTTTTTT. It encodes CASSYPRGGELFF.

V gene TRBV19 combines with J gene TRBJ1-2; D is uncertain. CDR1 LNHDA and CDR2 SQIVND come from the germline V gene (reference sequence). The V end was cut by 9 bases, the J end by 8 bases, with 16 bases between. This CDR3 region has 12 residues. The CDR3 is CASTDPPRGYTF. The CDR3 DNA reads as TGTGCCAGCACGGACCCACCTCGCGGCTACACCTTC. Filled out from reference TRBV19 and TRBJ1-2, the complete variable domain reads DGGITQSPKYLFRKEGQNVTLSCEQNLNHDAMYWYRQDPGQGLRLIYYSQIVNDFQKGDIAEGYSVSREKKESFPLTVTSAQKNPTAFYLCASTDPPRGYTFGSGTRLTVV.

The CDR3 is CATSSGVQANEKLFF. The CDR3 coding sequence is TGTGCCACCAGCTCAGGGGTTCAAGCTAATGAAAAACTGTTTTTT. V and J are TRBV15 and TRBJ1-4, with D maybe TRBD1 (6 bases). Germline-derived CDR1 and CDR2 are LNHNV and YYDKDF (reference sequence). The CDR3 loop spans 15 amino acids. V was trimmed by 5 bases and J by 3 bases, leaving 13 bases between them.

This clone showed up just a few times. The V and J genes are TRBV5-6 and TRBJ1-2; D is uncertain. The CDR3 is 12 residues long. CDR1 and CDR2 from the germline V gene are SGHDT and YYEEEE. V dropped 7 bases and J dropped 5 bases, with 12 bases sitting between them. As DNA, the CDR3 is TGTGCCAGCTGTCAGTGGAATTATGGCTACACCTTC. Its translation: CASCQWNYGYTF. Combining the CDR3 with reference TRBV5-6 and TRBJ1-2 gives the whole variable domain DAGVTQSPTHLIKTRGQQVTLRCSPKSGHDTVSWYQQALGQGPQFIFQYYEEEERQRGNFPDRFSGHQFPNYSSELNVNALLLGDSALYLCASCQWNYGYTFGSGTRLTVV.

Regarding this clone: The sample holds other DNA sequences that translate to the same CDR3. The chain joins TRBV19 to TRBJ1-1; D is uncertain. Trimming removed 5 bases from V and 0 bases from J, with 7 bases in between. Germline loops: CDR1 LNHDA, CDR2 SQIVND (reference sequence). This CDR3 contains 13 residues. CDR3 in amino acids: CASSSGLNTEAFF. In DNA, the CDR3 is TGTGCCAGTAGTTCCGGACTGAACACTGAAGCTTTCTTT.

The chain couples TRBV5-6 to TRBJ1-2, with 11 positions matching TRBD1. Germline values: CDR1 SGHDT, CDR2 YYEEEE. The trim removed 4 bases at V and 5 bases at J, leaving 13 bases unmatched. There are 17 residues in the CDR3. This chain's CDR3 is CASSLGQGAPTSYGYTF. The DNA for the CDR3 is TGTGCCAGCAGCCTAGGACAGGGGGCGCCTACTTCGTATGGCTACACCTTC. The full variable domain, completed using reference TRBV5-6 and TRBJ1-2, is DAGVTQSPTHLIKTRGQQVTLRCSPKSGHDTVSWYQQALGQGPQFIFQYYEEEERQRGNFPDRFSGHQFPNYSSELNVNALLLGDSALYLCASSLGQGAPTSYGYTFGSGTRLTVV.

This CDR3 is CASRTGLGYEQYF. CDR3 sequence (DNA): TGTGCCAGCAGGACAGGGCTGGGGTACGAGCAGTACTTC. V usage is TRBV5-6 and J usage is TRBJ2-7, with 7 bases identical to TRBD1. CDR1 is SGHDT, CDR2 YYEEEE, per germline. The CDR3 is made up of 13 amino acids. Germline trimming cut 5 bases from V and 4 bases from J; bases unmatched to any gene: 6.

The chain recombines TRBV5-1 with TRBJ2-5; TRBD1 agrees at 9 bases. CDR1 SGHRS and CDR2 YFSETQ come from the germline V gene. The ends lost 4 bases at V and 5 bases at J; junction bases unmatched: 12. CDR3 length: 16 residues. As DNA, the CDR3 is TGCGCCAGCAGCACAACCGGGACAGGGAATTTGGAGACCCAGTACTTC. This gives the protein CASSTTGTGNLETQYF. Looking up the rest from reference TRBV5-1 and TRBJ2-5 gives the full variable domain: KAGVTQTPRYLIKTRGQQVTLSCSPISGHRSVSWYQQTPGQGLQFLFEYFSETQRNKGNFPGRFSGRQFSNSRSEMNVSTLELGDSALYLCASSTTGTGNLETQYFGPGTRLLVL.

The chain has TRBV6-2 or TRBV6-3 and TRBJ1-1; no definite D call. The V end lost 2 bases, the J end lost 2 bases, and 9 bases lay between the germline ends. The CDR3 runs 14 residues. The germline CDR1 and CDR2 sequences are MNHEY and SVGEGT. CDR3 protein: CASSYGGLNTEAFF. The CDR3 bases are TGTGCCAGCAGTTACGGCGGGCTAAACACTGAAGCTTTCTTT.

In DNA form, the CDR3 reads TGCGCCAGCAGCTTGGACAGTGACTATGGCTACACCTTC. Translated, it gives CASSLDSDYGYTF. The chain recombines TRBV5-1 with TRBJ1-2; D unresolved. The CDR3 has 13 amino acids. CDR1 SGHRS and CDR2 YFSETQ come from the germline V gene. Trimming shortened V by 0 bases and J by 3 bases, and 6 bases separated the two germline ends.

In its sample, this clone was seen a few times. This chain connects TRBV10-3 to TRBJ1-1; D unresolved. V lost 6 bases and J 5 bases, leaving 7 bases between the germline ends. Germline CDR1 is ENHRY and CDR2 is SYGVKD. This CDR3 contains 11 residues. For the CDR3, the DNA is TGTGCCATCAGGTCACAGACTGAAGCTTTCTTT. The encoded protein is CAIRSQTEAFF.